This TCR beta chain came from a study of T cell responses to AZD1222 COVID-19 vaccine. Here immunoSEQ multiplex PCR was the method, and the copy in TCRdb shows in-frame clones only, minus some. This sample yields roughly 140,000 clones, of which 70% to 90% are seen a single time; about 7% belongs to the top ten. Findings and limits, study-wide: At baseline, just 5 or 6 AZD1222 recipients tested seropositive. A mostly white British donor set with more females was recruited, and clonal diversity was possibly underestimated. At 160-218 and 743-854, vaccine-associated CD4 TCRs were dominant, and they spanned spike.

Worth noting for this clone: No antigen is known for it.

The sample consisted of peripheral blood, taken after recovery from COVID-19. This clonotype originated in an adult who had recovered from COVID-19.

The CDR3 DNA reads TGTGCCAGCAGTTACGTACAGCGACTGAACACTGAAGCTTTCTTT. Translated, it gives CASSYVQRLNTEAFF. This sequence joins TRBV6-5 and TRBJ1-1; D gene ambiguous. V lost 2 bases, J lost 0 bases, and 10 bases lay in between. The CDR3 extends over 15 amino acids. Germline V gene data show CDR1 as MNHEY and CDR2 as SVGAGI.